This T cell receptor (beta chain) appears in the sequencing data of a study of cytomegalovirus exposure and HLA in healthy donors. Both 60 Vbeta primers and 13 Jbeta primers went into the PCR. The assay was immunoSEQ multiplex PCR, and TCRdb's table has in-frame clones only and misses some. The sample carries 55,000 to 70,000 clones, 55% to 75% recorded once. Study results and limitations: TCR beta chains numbering more than 150 were designated cytomegalovirus-associated. In a later analysis, TCR beta V- and J-gene trimming was associated with a missense DCLRE1C variant.

This clone showed up just a few times. The antigen is not known. One junction end does not reproduce the germline sequence, and a read error may be involved. This receptor was identified in a man aged 35-49 years in good health and CMV-seropositive. Sequencing was performed on PBMCs.

The DNA for the CDR3 is TGTGCCTGGAGTGTACAGACCCCCCCGGGACAGTGGCTCTTC. Translating it yields CAWSVQTPPGQWLF. The rearrangement joins TRBV30 to TRBJ2-1; 7 bases align to TRBD1. Per the germline V gene, CDR1 is GTSNPN and CDR2 is SVGIG (reference sequence). The CDR3 totals 14 residues.